The 22 T cell receptor beta chains given below trace back to one sample, sequenced in a study of STAT5B mutations in CD4+ large granular lymphocyte leukemia. The repertoire was sequenced with immunoSEQ multiplex PCR; TCRdb's copy has only in-frame clones and lacks some. The data contain 30,000 to 40,000 clones, 88% of them singletons. The source material was CD4+ T cells from blood buffy coats. Receptor source: a human donor in good health.

The CDR3 region is CASSFPELAGGREQFF. CDR3 coding DNA: TGTGCCAGCAGCTTTCCGGAACTAGCGGGAGGGCGTGAGCAGTTCTTC. The rearrangement links TRBV7-9 to TRBJ2-1, with 13 bases matching TRBD2. Germline V gene sequence: CDR1 SEHNR, CDR2 FQNEAQ (reference sequence). The CDR3 sequence is 16 residues long. V shed 3 bases, J shed 9 bases, and the junction held 8 bases outside the gene matches. The whole variable domain, remainder taken from reference TRBV7-9 and TRBJ2-1, is DTGVSQNPRHKITKRGQNVTFRCDPISEHNRLYWYRQTLGQGPEFLTYFQNEAQLEKSRLLSDRFSAERPKGSFSTLEIQRTEQGDSAMYLCASSFPELAGGREQFFGPGTRLTVL.

The gene calls are TRBV7-8 and TRBJ1-6, with 12 nucleotides matching TRBD1. The CDR3 has 16 residues. V lost 11 bases and J lost 4; bases outside the gene matches: 9. Germline-derived CDR1 and CDR2 are SGHVS and FQNEAQ. The chain's CDR3 is CAVGQGAAGYNSPLHF. The CDR3 region has the DNA TGTGCCGTGGGACAGGGGGCTGCGGGGTATAATTCACCCCTCCACTTT.

The CDR3 coding sequence is TGTGCCAGCAGCTCCCGGCAGGGCTATGGCTACACCTTC. It codes for CASSSRQGYGYTF. J is TRBJ1-2 and V is TRBV7-9; maybe TRBD1 (5 bases). The germline V gene encodes CDR1 SEHNR and CDR2 FQNEAQ (reference sequence). The CDR3 covers 13 residues. The V gene lost 4 bases and the J gene lost 4 bases, with 10 bases spanning the gap.

The chain joins TRBV19 to TRBJ1-1; perhaps TRBD1 as D (5 bases). Germline loops: CDR1 LNHDA, CDR2 SQIVND (reference sequence). Deletions cut 0 bases from V and 4 bases from J, with 9 bases between. This CDR3 has 14 amino acids. The CDR3 DNA reads as TGTGCCAGTAGTATAGATTTTAGGGGCACTGAAGCTTTCTTT. Amino acid sequence: CASSIDFRGTEAFF.

The chain's CDR3 is CASSLAPPRTSEFF. The CDR3 coding sequence is TGTGCCAGCAGCTTGGCCCCTCCCAGAACTTCGGAGTTCTTC. The V and J genes are TRBV5-4 and TRBJ2-1, with D hard to call. Germline loops: CDR1 SGHNT, CDR2 YYREEE (reference sequence). Trimming shortened V by 0 bases and J by 14 bases, and 18 bases separated the two germline ends. This CDR3 has 14 residues.

The chain uses TRBV6-5 and TRBJ2-1; D might be TRBD1 (6 bases). The V and J ends lost 9 bases and 3 bases respectively, with 12 bases between them. CDR1 and CDR2 (germline): MNHEY, SVGAGI. The CDR3 is 13 residues long. CDR3 bases: TGTGCCAGTCGCCGGGACAACTACAATGAGCAGTTCTTC. It is translated as CASRRDNYNEQFF.

In DNA, the CDR3 is TGTGCCAGCAGCGTAGGGACAGCTAACAATGAGCAGTTCTTC. Translated: CASSVGTANNEQFF. The chain joins TRBV9 to TRBJ2-1, with D perhaps matching TRBD1 (6 bases). The V gene's germline CDR1 is SGDLS and CDR2 YYNGEE. Trimming removed 0 bases at V and 5 bases at J, with 9 bases between. CDR3 length: 14 amino acids.

The chain is built from TRBV6-6 and TRBJ1-2; D call uncertain. CDR1 and CDR2 (germline): MNHNY, SVGAGI (reference sequence). This CDR3 has 11 residues. Between the trimmed V and J ends, which lost 5 bases and 8 bases, there was a span of 9 bases. The CDR3 DNA reads TGTGCCAGCAGTGGGCTGGGGGGCTACACCTTC. It codes for CASSGLGGYTF.

The CDR3 nucleotides read TGTGCCAGCAGCAAACCGGGGTTGCTCAGAGGGTACTTC. This sequence encodes CASSKPGLLRGYF. The chain combines TRBV7-2 with TRBJ2-5; tentatively, D is TRBD2 (5 bases). V lost 5 bases and J lost 13, with 20 bases in between. The CDR3 runs to 13 residues. Looked up from germline, CDR1 is SGHTA and CDR2 is FQGNSA.

CDR3 DNA sequence: TGTGCCAGCTCACGGACTGCGGGGGGGCAAGAGACCCAGTACTTC. Translation gives CASSRTAGGQETQYF. The V gene is TRBV18, the J gene TRBJ2-5; 9 bases are a match to TRBD2. CDR3 length: 15 residues. Germline-derived CDR1 and CDR2 are KGHSH and LQKENI. After removal of 4 bases from V and 2 bases from J, the junction contained 5 bases not matched to a gene.

V is TRBV7-3 and J is TRBJ2-2, with D hard to call. The CDR3 is 12 residues long. Per germline, CDR1 SGHTA and CDR2 FQGTGA. V shed 3 bases and J shed 1 base, with 0 bases lying between them. The CDR3 loop reads CASSLNTGELFF. The CDR3 bases are TGTGCCAGCAGCTTGAACACCGGGGAGCTGTTTTTT.

The chain is built from TRBV7-2 and TRBJ2-6, with a possible D match to TRBD1 (6 bases). Germline CDR1 is SGHTA and CDR2 is FQGNSA. Between the trimmed V and J ends, which lost 3 bases and 1 base, there was a span of 13 bases. This CDR3 contains 17 residues. CDR3 nucleotides: TGTGCCAGCAGCTTCCCATCCAGGGGATCTGGGGCCAACGTCCTGACTTTC. It encodes CASSFPSRGSGANVLTF.

The chain recombines TRBV5-5 with TRBJ2-1, with 7 bases matching TRBD2. Germline values: CDR1 SGHKS, CDR2 YYEKEE (reference sequence). Unmatched junction bases numbered 6, after V lost 3 bases and J lost 3 bases. The CDR3 is made up of 15 amino acids. CDR3 protein: CASSSRDYRYNEQFF. The CDR3 DNA reads TGTGCCAGCAGCTCCCGGGACTACCGCTACAATGAGCAGTTCTTC.

This clone was observed a few times. The chain uses TRBV18 and TRBJ2-1; D not certain. V was clipped by 3 bases and J by 2 bases, with 11 bases between them. The CDR3 covers 15 residues. Germline values: CDR1 KGHSH, CDR2 LQKENI. This CDR3 is CASSPGPIAYNEQFF. The DNA of the CDR3 is TGTGCCAGCTCACCTGGTCCCATCGCCTACAATGAGCAGTTCTTC.

This sequence joins TRBV2 and TRBJ2-7; D gene ambiguous. The CDR3 runs 13 residues. CDR1 and CDR2 (germline): SNHLY, FYNNEI. Trimming pared 7 bases from V and 0 bases from J, leaving 10 bases between. The CDR3 DNA follows: TGTGCCAGCAACGGCAGAAACTCCTACGAGCAGTACTTC. Amino acids: CASNGRNSYEQYF.

The rearrangement uses TRBV6-4 and TRBJ2-1; perhaps TRBD2 as D (7 bases). From germline, CDR1 is MRHNA and CDR2 SNTAGT. Deletions cut 6 bases from V and 6 bases from J, with 18 bases between. The CDR3 consists of 15 residues. CDR3 residues: CASSFPEGGGNEQFF. The CDR3 DNA reads TGTGCCAGCAGCTTCCCCGAGGGGGGGGGCAATGAGCAGTTCTTC.

The chain joins TRBV25-1 to TRBJ1-3, with D unresolved. The length of the CDR3 is 16 residues. Trimming stripped 2 bases from V and 4 bases from J, with 15 bases between. Germline V gene lookup returns CDR1 MGHDK and CDR2 SYGVNS. Here the CDR3 DNA reads TGTGCCAGCAGTGAACTGGGCCAAATAGGCGGAAACACCATATATTTT. Translating it yields CASSELGQIGGNTIYF.

A few counts support this clone. This chain connects TRBV6-4 to TRBJ1-2, with D possibly being TRBD1 (5 bases). The CDR3 has 13 amino acids. CDR1 MRHNA and CDR2 SNTAGT come from the germline V gene. V was pared by 6 bases and J by 4 bases, with 12 bases between. The CDR3 nucleotides are TGTGCCAGCAGGGGCCAGGGATCCTATGGCTACACCTTC. Its protein product is CASRGQGSYGYTF.

This rearrangement joins TRBV5-6 to TRBJ2-3; a weak D match, TRBD1 (5 bases). Per germline, CDR1 SGHDT and CDR2 YYEEEE. The CDR3 has 17 residues. Trimming shortened V by 6 bases and J by 0 bases, and 20 bases separated the two germline ends. CDR3 sequence (DNA): TGTGCCAGCACCACCCGGAGTCGGACACGCAGCACAGATACGCAGTATTTT. Protein sequence: CASTTRSRTRSTDTQYF. Based on the CDR3 plus reference TRBV5-6 and TRBJ2-3, the full variable domain is DAGVTQSPTHLIKTRGQQVTLRCSPKSGHDTVSWYQQALGQGPQFIFQYYEEEERQRGNFPDRFSGHQFPNYSSELNVNALLLGDSALYLCASTTRSRTRSTDTQYFGPGTRLTVL.

CDR3 region: CASSLRYQETQYF. CDR3 sequence (DNA): TGTGCCAGCAGCTTACGTTACCAAGAGACCCAGTACTTC. The chain has TRBV7-2 and TRBJ2-5, with D uncertain. In germline, CDR1 is SGHTA, CDR2 FQGNSA. The CDR3 covers 13 residues. Trimming pared 2 bases from V and 0 bases from J, leaving 4 bases between.

The chain uses TRBV4-3 and TRBJ2-3; D perhaps matches TRBD2 (5 bases). The germline V gene has CDR1 LGHNA and CDR2 YSLEER. The length of the CDR3 is 18 residues. V was pared by 1 base and J by 1 base, with 18 bases between. CDR3 loop: CASSQAFTRGRGTDTQYF. CDR3 sequence (DNA): TGCGCCAGCAGCCAAGCGTTCACCCGAGGGCGGGGCACAGATACGCAGTATTTT.

This rearrangement joins TRBV7-3 to TRBJ2-1; TRBD2 matches at 7 bases. The CDR3 covers 15 residues. The germline CDR1 and CDR2 sequences are SGHTA and FQGTGA. V was clipped by 5 bases and J by 0 bases; unmatched bases: 4. For the CDR3, the DNA is TGTGCCAGCAGCGGAGCGGGGAGCTCCTACAATGAGCAGTTCTTC. Its protein product is CASSGAGSSYNEQFF.